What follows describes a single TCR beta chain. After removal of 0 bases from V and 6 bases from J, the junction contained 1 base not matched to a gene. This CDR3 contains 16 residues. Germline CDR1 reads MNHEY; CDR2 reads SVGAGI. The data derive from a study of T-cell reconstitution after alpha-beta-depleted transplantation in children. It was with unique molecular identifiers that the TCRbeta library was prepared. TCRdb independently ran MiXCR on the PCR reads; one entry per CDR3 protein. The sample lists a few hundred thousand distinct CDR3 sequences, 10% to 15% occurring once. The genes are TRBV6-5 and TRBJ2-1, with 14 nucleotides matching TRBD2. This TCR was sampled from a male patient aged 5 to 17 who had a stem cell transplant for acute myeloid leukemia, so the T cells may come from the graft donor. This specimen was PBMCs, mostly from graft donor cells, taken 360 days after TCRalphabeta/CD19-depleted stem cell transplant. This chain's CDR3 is CASSYSGTSGSNEQFF. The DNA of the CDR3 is TGTGCCAGCAGTTACTCTGGGACTAGCGGGAGCAATGAGCAGTTCTTC.